This TCR beta chain was identified in a study of CD4 T cells in relation to SARS-CoV-2 and coronaviruses. With regard to this clone: What it binds is not known.

The method was immunoSEQ multiplex PCR; TCRdb's version includes in-frame clones alone and lacks a portion of them. The sample holds tens of thousands of clones, 65% to 80% seen once. Before the COVID-19 pandemic, during about 2010-2019, CD4+ T cells were taken from unexposed donors. After approximately 10 days of culture, CD4+ T cells were isolated. This CDR3 comprises 14 residues. Germline-derived CDR1 and CDR2 are SGHVS and FNYEAQ. The ends were cut back, 2 bases at V and 4 bases at J, with 11 bases in the middle. The TCR originated in a human donor in good health. This sequence joins TRBV7-6 and TRBJ2-5, with D tentatively TRBD2 (7 bases). Input material: CD4+ T cells from PBMCs, cultured in vitro. The CDR3 sequence: CASSLRGAGETQYF. For the CDR3, the DNA is TGTGCCAGCAGCTTACGGGGGGCGGGAGAGACCCAGTACTTC.